The clone carrying this T cell receptor beta chain was detected ten times or more. This sample was taken from a study of T-cell reconstitution after alpha-beta-depleted transplantation in children. Unique molecular identifiers tagged the TCRbeta library. TCRdb re-called the PCR reads through MiXCR, storing one row per CDR3 protein. The profile shows 490,000 or so distinct CDR3 sequences, roughly an eighth of them singletons. This material consisted of PBMCs from the stem cell graft donor, taken from the stem cell graft. This clonotype was obtained from a human donor who donated a stem cell graft to a child with combined immunodeficiency.

The CDR3, as DNA: TGCAGTGCTAGTCATTGGACTAGCGGGGACTACGAGCAGTACTTC. It specifies CSASHWTSGDYEQYF. This chain connects TRBV20-1 to TRBJ2-7, with 12 positions matching TRBD2. Per the germline V gene, CDR1 is DFQATT and CDR2 is SNEGSKA (reference sequence). This CDR3 contains 15 residues. The V segment lost 3 bases and the J segment 3 bases; nucleotides outside the gene matches: 6.